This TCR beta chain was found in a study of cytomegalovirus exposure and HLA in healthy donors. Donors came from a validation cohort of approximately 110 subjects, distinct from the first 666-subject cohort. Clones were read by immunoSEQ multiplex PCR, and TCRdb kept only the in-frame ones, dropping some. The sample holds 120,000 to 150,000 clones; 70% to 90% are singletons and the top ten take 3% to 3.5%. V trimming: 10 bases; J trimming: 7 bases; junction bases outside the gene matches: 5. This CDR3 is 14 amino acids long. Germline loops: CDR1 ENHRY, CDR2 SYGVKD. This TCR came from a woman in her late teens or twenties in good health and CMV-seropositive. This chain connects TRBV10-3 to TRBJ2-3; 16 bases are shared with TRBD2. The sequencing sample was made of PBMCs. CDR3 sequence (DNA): TGTGCCACCGGGACTAGCGGGAGGGGGAATACGCAGTATTTT. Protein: CATGTSGRGNTQYF.